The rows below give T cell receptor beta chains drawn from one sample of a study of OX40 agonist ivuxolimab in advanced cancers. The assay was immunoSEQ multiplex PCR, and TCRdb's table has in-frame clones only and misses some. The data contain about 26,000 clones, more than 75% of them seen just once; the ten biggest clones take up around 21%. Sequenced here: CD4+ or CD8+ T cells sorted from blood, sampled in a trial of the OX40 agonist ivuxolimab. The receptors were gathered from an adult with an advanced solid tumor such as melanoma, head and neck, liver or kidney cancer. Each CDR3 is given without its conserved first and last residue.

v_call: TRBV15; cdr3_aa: ATSHQGWELF
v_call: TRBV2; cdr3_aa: ASSEDGDRAYNEQF
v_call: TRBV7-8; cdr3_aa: ASSAPGQGATDTQY
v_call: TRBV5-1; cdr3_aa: ASSLALLNEQF
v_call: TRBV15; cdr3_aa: ATSRENPLDVYEQY
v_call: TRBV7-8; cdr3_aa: ASSLRVGAYNEQF
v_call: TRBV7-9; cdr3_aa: ASSFGYPNEQF
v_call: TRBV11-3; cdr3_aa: ASSSGMNYGYT
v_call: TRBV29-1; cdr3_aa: SVGDSFSGANVLT
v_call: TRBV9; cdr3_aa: ASSYGTAQETQY
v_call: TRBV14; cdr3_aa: ASSQEGGWSYEQY
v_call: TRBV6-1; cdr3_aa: ASSEAAGGPETQY
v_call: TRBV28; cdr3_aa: ASSLLLGYSYEQY